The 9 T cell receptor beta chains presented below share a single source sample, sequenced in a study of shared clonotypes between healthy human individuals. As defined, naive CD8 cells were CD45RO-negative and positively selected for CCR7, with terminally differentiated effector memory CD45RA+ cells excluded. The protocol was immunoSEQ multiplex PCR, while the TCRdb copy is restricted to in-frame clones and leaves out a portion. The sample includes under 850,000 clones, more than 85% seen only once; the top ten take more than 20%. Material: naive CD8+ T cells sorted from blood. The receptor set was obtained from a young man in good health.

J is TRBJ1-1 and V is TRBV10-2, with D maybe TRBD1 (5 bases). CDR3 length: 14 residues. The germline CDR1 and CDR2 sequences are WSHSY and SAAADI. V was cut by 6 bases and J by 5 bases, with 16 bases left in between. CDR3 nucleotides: TGCGCCAGCAGGACCGGGACCGGTCGGACTGAAGCTTTCTTT. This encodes CASRTGTGRTEAFF.

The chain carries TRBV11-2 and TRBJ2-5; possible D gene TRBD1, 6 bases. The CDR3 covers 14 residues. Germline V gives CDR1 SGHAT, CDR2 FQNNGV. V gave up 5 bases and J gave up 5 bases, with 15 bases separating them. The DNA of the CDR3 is TGTGCCAGCAGCCGAATTAGGGGGACGGAGACCCAGTACTTC. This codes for CASSRIRGTETQYF.

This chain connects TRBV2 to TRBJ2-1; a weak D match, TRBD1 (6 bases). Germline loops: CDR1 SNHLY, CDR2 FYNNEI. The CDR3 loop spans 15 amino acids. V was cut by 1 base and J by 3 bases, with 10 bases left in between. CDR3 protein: CASSEDKGGYNEQFF. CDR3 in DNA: TGTGCCAGCAGTGAAGACAAAGGGGGCTACAATGAGCAGTTCTTC.

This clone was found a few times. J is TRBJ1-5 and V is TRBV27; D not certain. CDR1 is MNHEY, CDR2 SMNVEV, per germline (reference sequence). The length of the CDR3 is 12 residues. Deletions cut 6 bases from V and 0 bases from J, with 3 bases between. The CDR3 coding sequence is TGTGCCAGCAGGAGTAGCAATCAGCCCCAGCATTTT. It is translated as CASRSSNQPQHF.

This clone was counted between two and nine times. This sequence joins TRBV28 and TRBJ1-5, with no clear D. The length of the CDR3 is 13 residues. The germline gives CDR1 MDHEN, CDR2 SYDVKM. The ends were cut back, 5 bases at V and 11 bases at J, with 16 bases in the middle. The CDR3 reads CASSPPAALAQHF. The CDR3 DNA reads TGTGCCAGCAGTCCTCCGGCCGCTTTGGCCCAGCATTTT.

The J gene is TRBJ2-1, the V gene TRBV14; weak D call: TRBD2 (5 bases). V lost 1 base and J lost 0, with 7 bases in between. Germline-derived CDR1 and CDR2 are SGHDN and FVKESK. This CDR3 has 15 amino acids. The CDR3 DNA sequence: TGTGCCAGCAGCCAAGTAGCGTCCTCCTACAATGAGCAGTTCTTC. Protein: CASSQVASSYNEQFF. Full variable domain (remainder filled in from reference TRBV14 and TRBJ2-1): EAGVTQFPSHSVIEKGQTVTLRCDPISGHDNLYWYRRVMGKEIKFLLHFVKESKQDESGMPNNRFLAERTGGTYSTLKVQPAELEDSGVYFCASSQVASSYNEQFFGPGTRLTVL.

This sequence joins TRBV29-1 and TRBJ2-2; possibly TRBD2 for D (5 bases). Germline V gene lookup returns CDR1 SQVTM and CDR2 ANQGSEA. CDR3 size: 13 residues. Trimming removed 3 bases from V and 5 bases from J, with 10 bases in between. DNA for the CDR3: TGCAGCGTTGATCTAGGCGGGACCGGGGAGCTGTTTTTT. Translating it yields CSVDLGGTGELFF.

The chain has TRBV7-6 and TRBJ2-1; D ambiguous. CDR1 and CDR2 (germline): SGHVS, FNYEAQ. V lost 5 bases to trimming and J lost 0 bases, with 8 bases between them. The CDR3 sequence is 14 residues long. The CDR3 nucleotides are TGTGCCAGCAGCATAACCGGCTCCTACAATGAGCAGTTCTTC. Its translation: CASSITGSYNEQFF.

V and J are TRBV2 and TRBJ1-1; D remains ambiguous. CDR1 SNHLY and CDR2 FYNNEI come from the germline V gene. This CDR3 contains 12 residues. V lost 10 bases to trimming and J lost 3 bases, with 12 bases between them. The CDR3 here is CATPDRYTEAFF. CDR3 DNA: TGTGCCACCCCGGACCGATACACTGAAGCTTTCTTT.